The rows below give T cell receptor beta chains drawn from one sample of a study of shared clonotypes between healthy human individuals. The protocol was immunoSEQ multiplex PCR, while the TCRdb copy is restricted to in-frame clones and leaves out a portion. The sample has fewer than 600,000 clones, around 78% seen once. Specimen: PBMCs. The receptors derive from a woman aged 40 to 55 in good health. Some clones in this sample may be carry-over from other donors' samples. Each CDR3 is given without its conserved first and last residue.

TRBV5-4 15 ASSPMTSGRRKETQY
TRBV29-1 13 SVIGQDTTNEKLF
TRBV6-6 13 ASSYTTGGTGELF
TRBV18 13 ASSPRSGSGNTIY
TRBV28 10 ASSNRGRGYT
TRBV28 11 ASSLGGWTEAF
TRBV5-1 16 ASSLTVSGTSGRYEQY
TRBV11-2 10 ASSPPGRTQY
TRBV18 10 ASSPGLETQY
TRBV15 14 ATSRDPQTGGVVQY
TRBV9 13 ASSPSVSSYNEQF
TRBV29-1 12 SVDTQTSSNEQY
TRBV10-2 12 ASSEQGDNQPQH
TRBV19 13 ASSSRLAGPYEQY
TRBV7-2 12 ASSLDGLGDEQY
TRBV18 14 ASSPEGTSGIYEQY
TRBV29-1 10 SMTEGNQPQH
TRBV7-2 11 ASSLVGGNTIY
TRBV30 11 AWSMGQQETQY
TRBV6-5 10 ASRTTEETQY
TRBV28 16 ASSMSSGRAASTDTQY
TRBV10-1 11 ASSGQGDTEAL
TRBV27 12 ASSFQGGAYEQY
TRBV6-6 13 ATHPSPGLGTGAF
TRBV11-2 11 ASSSQMNTEAF
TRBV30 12 ACKRGPGGTEAF
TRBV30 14 AWIPRGRGPTGELF
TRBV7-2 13 ASSLVGGANEKLF
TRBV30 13 AWSLDRAAGNTIY
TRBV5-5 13 ASSLFFETTYEQY
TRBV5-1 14 ASSPETWASTDTQY
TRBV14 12 ASSQSGTGREAF
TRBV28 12 ASSLIGRTHGYT
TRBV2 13 ASSESYASQETQY
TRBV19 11 ASNLGAGDTQY
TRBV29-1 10 SALDWRETQY
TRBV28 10 ASSQASDTQY
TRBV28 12 ASTLRRVDEKLF
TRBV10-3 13 AISFTSGNKYEQY
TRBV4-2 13 ASSQDEGANYGYT
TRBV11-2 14 ASSVAGLAGSYEQY
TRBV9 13 ASSVVASGYNEQF
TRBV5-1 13 ASSLAGTRGETQY
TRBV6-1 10 ASRTGYTEAF
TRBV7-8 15 ASSRRASGTTDNEQF
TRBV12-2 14 ASRALAGETYNEQF
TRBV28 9 ASSLVYEQY
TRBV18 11 ASSPASTGELF
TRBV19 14 ASTKDRQSSYNEQF
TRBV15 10 ATGPWGTEAF
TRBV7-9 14 ASTRRGKREVGTQY
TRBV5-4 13 ASSLAAGGGDTQY
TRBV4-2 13 ASSQDSLRENIQY